This TCR beta chain was captured by sequencing in a study of CD8+CD57+ T cells in acquired aplastic anemia. Study information: When averaged, DNA from sorted CD4+ and CD8+ cells came to about 3 ug.

Genomic DNA was employed as the template in profiling TCR beta VDJ and CDR3. TCRdb reprocessed the reads with MiXCR, giving one entry per CDR3 protein. The repertoire holds approximately 380,000 distinct CDR3 sequences, with about two thirds as singletons. This clonotype was picked up many times. Sample: sorted CD4+, CD8+, or CD8+CD57+ T cells (not recorded which) from PBMCs. This sequence originates from a human donor in good health, serving as a control.

The CDR3: CASRHPGFSWTGNTIYF. As DNA, the CDR3 is TGTGCCAGCAGACATCCCGGATTTTCGTGGACTGGAAACACCATATATTTT. This chain connects TRBV2 to TRBJ1-3, with D hard to call. V dropped 6 bases and J dropped 2 bases, with 20 bases sitting between them. Per the germline V gene, CDR1 is SNHLY and CDR2 is FYNNEI. The CDR3 runs to 17 residues.